Below are 19 T cell receptor beta chains sequenced from a single sample in a study of sequential checkpoint blockade in melanoma (dated by TCRdb to about 2019). The label giving this sample's treatment or condition can be read as: randomized to nivolumab then ipilimumab (arm A) or the reverse (arm B). Libraries came from the immunoSEQ multiplex PCR assay. TCRdb's version of the immuneACCESS table is confined to in-frame rearrangements and falls short of the full clone set. An unresolved V gene accounts for under half of the shortfall where checked; the remainder is of unknown origin. The sample table lists fewer than 35,000 clones, 75% to 90% of them with a count of one. Jointly, the top ten make up 22% of the sample. Specimen: CD8+ T cells sorted from blood (inferred from file names), collected from a patient given nivolumab and ipilimumab in sequence. All receptors derive from a human donor with melanoma.

V and J are TRBV5-5 and TRBJ2-5, with a weak D call TRBD2 (6 bases). Between the trimmed V and J ends, which lost 5 bases and 5 bases, there was a span of 25 bases. This CDR3 is 17 amino acids long. Germline V gives CDR1 SGHKS, CDR2 YYEKEE (reference sequence). This CDR3 is CASSREWQRTGRETQYF. CDR3 DNA: TGTGCCAGCAGTCGGGAGTGGCAAAGGACGGGGAGGGAGACCCAGTACTTC.

The chain carries TRBV7-9 and TRBJ2-7; possible D gene TRBD2, 6 bases. The V and J ends lost 5 bases and 0 bases respectively, with 14 bases between them. The CDR3 loop spans 15 amino acids. CDR1 is SEHNR, CDR2 FQNEAQ, per germline (reference sequence). This CDR3 reads CASSLEQGGSYEQYF. CDR3 DNA: TGTGCCAGCAGCCTCGAGCAGGGAGGCTCCTACGAGCAGTACTTC.

The chain employs TRBV11-2 and TRBJ2-7; D not resolved. Germline lookup yields CDR1 SGHAT and CDR2 FQNNGV. The CDR3 is made up of 12 amino acids. Trimming stripped 3 bases from V and 2 bases from J, with 5 bases between. The CDR3 DNA reads as TGTGCCAGCAGCTTCTCCCCCTACGAGCAGTACTTC. Amino acid sequence: CASSFSPYEQYF. Full variable domain (remainder filled in from reference TRBV11-2 and TRBJ2-7): EAGVAQSPRYKIIEKRQSVAFWCNPISGHATLYWYQQILGQGPKLLIQFQNNGVVDDSQLPKDRFSAERLKGVDSTLKIQPAKLEDSAVYLCASSFSPYEQYFGPGTRLTVT.

The CDR3 sequence: CASGPLGAGNEQFF. CDR3 in DNA: TGTGCCAGCGGCCCGTTAGGAGCGGGCAATGAGCAGTTCTTC. The J gene is TRBJ2-1, the V gene TRBV28, with a weak D call TRBD2 (6 bases). This CDR3 contains 14 residues. Germline V gene lookup returns CDR1 MDHEN and CDR2 SYDVKM. The ends were cut back, 8 bases at V and 6 bases at J, with 17 bases in the middle.

The chain carries TRBV23-1 and TRBJ2-5; 8 bases agree with TRBD1. TRBV23-1 is an ORF, with its function uncertain. Trimming removed 2 bases from V and 3 bases from J; junction bases left unmatched: 5. This CDR3 contains 15 residues. The CDR3, as DNA: TGCGCCAGCAGTCAACCGGACAGGGCTGAAGAGACCCAGTACTTC. Protein product: CASSQPDRAEETQYF.

V and J are TRBV30 and TRBJ2-7; 8 bases are shared with TRBD1. V lost 3 bases, J lost 4 bases, and 8 bases stayed unmatched. The CDR3 is 14 residues long. CDR1 and CDR2 from the germline V gene are GTSNPN and SVGIG (reference sequence). CDR3 protein: CAWRTGTGSYEQYF. As DNA, the CDR3 is TGTGCCTGGAGGACCGGGACAGGATCATACGAGCAGTACTTC.

This clone showed up just once. The chain has TRBV6-1 and TRBJ1-5, with TRBD1 as a possible D gene (6 bases). Per the germline V gene, CDR1 is MNHNS and CDR2 is SASEGT. This CDR3 is 14 amino acids long. The germline V and J ends were trimmed by 4 bases and 5 bases, with 12 bases remaining between them. This CDR3 reads CASSVRGYDQPQHF. The CDR3 DNA is TGTGCCAGCAGTGTAAGGGGGTACGATCAGCCCCAGCATTTT.

The chain recombines TRBV5-1 with TRBJ2-5; 7 nucleotides match TRBD1. With 0 bases clipped from V and 1 base from J, the junction kept 0 bases outside the gene matches. This CDR3 contains 14 residues. CDR1 is SGHRS and CDR2 is YFSETQ in the germline V gene. The CDR3 coding sequence is TGCGCCAGCAGCTTGGCAGGGGGCCAAGAGACCCAGTACTTC. This translates into CASSLAGGQETQYF.

The chain employs TRBV7-8 and TRBJ2-3, with a possible D match to TRBD2 (6 bases). The V gene's germline CDR1 is SGHVS and CDR2 FQNEAQ. CDR3 length: 14 residues. Trimming cost V 4 bases and J 4 bases, with 12 bases left between them. CDR3: CASSWTGSADTQYF. The CDR3 DNA sequence: TGTGCCAGCAGCTGGACCGGGAGCGCAGATACGCAGTATTTT.

The V gene is TRBV7-2, the J gene TRBJ1-5; D may be TRBD1 (6 bases). The CDR3 loop spans 14 amino acids. Between the trimmed V and J ends, which lost 5 bases and 6 bases, there was a span of 14 bases. Germline CDR1 is SGHTA and CDR2 is FQGNSA. CDR3 bases: TGTGCCAGCAGCCCGGAGAGGGGGGGTCAGCCCCAGCATTTT. Residues: CASSPERGGQPQHF.

The gene calls are TRBV4-3 and TRBJ2-1, with 8 bases fitting TRBD1. The junction had 3 bases not matched to a gene; V was cut back by 0 bases and J by 5 bases. The germline gives CDR1 LGHNA, CDR2 YSLEER. The CDR3 contains 15 residues. Here the CDR3 reads CASSQDGDRHNEQFF. For the CDR3, the DNA is TGCGCCAGCAGCCAAGATGGGGACAGGCACAATGAGCAGTTCTTC.

V usage is TRBV4-3 and J usage is TRBJ2-7; 9 nucleotides align to TRBD1. Germline-derived CDR1 and CDR2 are LGHNA and YSLEER. The CDR3 loop spans 15 amino acids. V dropped 5 bases and J dropped 0; count of bases not matched to a gene: 5. The CDR3: CASSYGTGYSYEQYF. The DNA for the CDR3 is TGCGCCAGCAGCTACGGGACAGGGTACTCCTACGAGCAGTACTTC.

This clone was seen only once. J is TRBJ2-2 and V is TRBV7-9; possible D gene TRBD2, 8 bases. Germline lookup yields CDR1 SEHNR and CDR2 FQNEAQ (reference sequence). This CDR3 comprises 16 residues. V was pared by 3 bases and J by 1 base, with 12 bases between. Here the CDR3 reads CASSFSGTVNTGELFF. The CDR3 nucleotides are TGTGCCAGCAGCTTTAGCGGGACAGTGAACACCGGGGAGCTGTTTTTT.

V is TRBV13 and J is TRBJ2-3; 8 positions match TRBD1. CDR3 length: 17 amino acids. Unmatched junction bases numbered 11, after V lost 4 bases and J lost 2 bases. Germline V gene lookup returns CDR1 PRHDT and CDR2 FYEKMQ (reference sequence). The CDR3 region is CASSSSLNRGITDTQYF. In DNA, the CDR3 is TGTGCCAGCAGCTCCTCCTTGAACAGGGGGATCACAGATACGCAGTATTTT.

The genes are TRBV11-2 and TRBJ2-7, with TRBD1 identical over 12 bases. Trimming removed 8 bases from V and 4 bases from J; junction bases left unmatched: 9. The CDR3 has 15 amino acids. CDR1 is SGHAT and CDR2 is FQNNGV in the germline V gene. The CDR3 coding sequence is TGTGCCAGCGCCTTTGGGACAGGGGGCTGGTACGAGCAGTACTTC. Translating gives CASAFGTGGWYEQYF.

The chain employs TRBV11-1 and TRBJ2-6; 9 nucleotides match TRBD1. V lost 6 bases and J lost 0; bases outside the gene matches: 9. Germline-derived CDR1 and CDR2 are SGHAT and FQDESV (reference sequence). The CDR3 length is 18 residues. Here the CDR3 reads CASSSGQGYSSGANVLTF. CDR3 DNA sequence: TGTGCCAGCAGTTCGGGACAGGGTTACAGCTCTGGGGCCAACGTCCTGACTTTC.

The rearrangement uses TRBV4-1 and TRBJ2-1, with D perhaps matching TRBD2 (5 bases). This CDR3 comprises 17 residues. Per germline, CDR1 MGHRA and CDR2 YSYEKL. V was shortened by 1 base and J by 6 bases, with 19 bases between the two germline ends. CDR3 sequence reads: CASSQGAPRRRSNEQFF. As DNA, the CDR3 is TGCGCCAGCAGCCAAGGAGCGCCAAGGCGGAGGTCCAATGAGCAGTTCTTC.

DNA of the CDR3: TGCAGCGTTGAAGACTCCGACAGTTACGAGCAGTACTTC. Encoded protein: CSVEDSDSYEQYF. V gene TRBV29-1 combines with J gene TRBJ2-7; TRBD1 might be the D (5 bases). This CDR3 spans 13 amino acids. CDR1 and CDR2 from the germline V gene are SQVTM and ANQGSEA. The germline V and J ends were trimmed by 0 bases and 4 bases, with 10 bases remaining between them.

This chain uses TRBV7-8 with TRBJ1-1, with D tentatively TRBD1 (6 bases). The germline CDR1 and CDR2 sequences are SGHVS and FQNEAQ. V was trimmed by 3 bases and J by 3 bases, leaving 20 bases between them. The CDR3 contains 17 residues. The CDR3 bases are TGTGCCAGCAGCTTTAGGCCAGGGTCGGACAGCCACACTGAAGCTTTCTTT. Encoded protein: CASSFRPGSDSHTEAFF.